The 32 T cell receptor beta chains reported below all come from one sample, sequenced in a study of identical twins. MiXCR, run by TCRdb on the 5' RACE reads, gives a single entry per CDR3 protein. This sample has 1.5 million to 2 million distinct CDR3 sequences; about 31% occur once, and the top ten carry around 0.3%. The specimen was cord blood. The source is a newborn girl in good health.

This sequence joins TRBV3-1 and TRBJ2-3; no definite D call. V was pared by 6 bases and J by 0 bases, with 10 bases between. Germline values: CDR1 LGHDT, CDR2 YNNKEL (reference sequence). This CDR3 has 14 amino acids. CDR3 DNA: TGTGCCAGCAGTCCCTATGTTAGCACAGATACGCAGTATTTT. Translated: CASSPYVSTDTQYF.

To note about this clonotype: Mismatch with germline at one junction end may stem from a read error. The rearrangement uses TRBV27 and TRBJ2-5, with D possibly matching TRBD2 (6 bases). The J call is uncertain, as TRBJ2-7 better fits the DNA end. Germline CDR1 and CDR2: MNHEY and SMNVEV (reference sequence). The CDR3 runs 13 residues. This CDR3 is CAGSLSGVYEQYF. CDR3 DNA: TGTGCCGGCAGTTTATCGGGGGTTTACGAGCAGTACTTC.

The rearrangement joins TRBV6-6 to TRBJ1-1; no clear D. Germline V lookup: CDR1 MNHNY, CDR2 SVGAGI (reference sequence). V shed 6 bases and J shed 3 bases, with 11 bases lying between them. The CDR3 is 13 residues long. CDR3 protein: CASSRTEYTEAFF. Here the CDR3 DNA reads TGTGCCAGCAGCCGCACAGAGTACACTGAAGCTTTCTTT.

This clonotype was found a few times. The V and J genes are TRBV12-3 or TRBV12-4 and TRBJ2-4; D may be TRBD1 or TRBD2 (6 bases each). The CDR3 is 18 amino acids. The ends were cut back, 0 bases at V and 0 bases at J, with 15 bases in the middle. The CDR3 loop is CASSLAFGAGQAKNIQYF. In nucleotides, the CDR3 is TGTGCCAGCAGTTTAGCGTTCGGGGCGGGACAAGCCAAAAACATTCAGTACTTC.

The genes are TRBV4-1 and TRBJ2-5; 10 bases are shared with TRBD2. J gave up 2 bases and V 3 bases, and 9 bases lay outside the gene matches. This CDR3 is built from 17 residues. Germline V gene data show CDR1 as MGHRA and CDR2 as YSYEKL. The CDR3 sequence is CASSHPLAGEEQETQYF. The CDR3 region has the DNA TGCGCCAGCAGCCATCCCCTAGCGGGAGAGGAACAAGAGACCCAGTACTTC.

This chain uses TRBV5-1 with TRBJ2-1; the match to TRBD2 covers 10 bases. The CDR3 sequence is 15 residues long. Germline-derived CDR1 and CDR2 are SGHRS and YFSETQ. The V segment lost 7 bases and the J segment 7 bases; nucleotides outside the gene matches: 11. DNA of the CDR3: TGCGCCAGCCGTTATATCAGCGGGGGGGCAAATGAGCAGTTCTTC. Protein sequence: CASRYISGGANEQFF.

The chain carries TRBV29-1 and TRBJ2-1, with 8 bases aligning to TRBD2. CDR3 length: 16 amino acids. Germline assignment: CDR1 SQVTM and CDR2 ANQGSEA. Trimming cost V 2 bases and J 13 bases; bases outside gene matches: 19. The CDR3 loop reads CSVEPPGGLWYETQFF. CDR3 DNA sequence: TGCAGCGTTGAACCCCCGGGAGGGCTATGGTATGAGACCCAGTTCTTC.

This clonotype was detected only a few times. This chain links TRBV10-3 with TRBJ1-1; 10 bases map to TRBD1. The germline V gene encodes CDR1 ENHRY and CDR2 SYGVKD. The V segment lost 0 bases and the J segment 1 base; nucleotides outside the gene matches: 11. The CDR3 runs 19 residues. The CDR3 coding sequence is TGTGCCATCAGTGAGTCCTACCTGTTGACAGGGGGCAGGAACACTGAAGCTTTCTTT. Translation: CAISESYLLTGGRNTEAFF.

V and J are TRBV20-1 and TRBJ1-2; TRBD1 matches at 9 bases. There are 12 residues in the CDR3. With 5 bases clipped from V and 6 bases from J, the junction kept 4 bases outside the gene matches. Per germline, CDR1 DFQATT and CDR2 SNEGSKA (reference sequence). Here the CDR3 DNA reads TGCAGTGCTGCACAGGGGGCCAATGGCTACACCTTC. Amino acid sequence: CSAAQGANGYTF.

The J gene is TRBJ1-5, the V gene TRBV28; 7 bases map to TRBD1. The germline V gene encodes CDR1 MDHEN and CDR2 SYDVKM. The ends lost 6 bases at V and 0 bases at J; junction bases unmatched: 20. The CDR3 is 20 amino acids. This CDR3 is CASSHRGAISRGYSNQPQHF. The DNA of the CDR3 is TGTGCCAGCAGCCACAGGGGCGCCATTTCCCGTGGTTATAGCAATCAGCCCCAGCATTTT. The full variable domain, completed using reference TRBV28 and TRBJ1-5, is DVKVTQSSRYLVKRTGEKVFLECVQDMDHENMFWYRQDPGLGLRLIYFSYDVKMKEKGDIPEGYSVSREKKERFSLILESASTNQTSMYLCASSHRGAISRGYSNQPQHFGDGTRLSIL.

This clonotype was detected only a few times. The CDR3 region is CASSEAPKRSGLEGYTF. The CDR3 nucleotides are TGTGCCAGCAGTGAAGCGCCGAAAAGGTCCGGTCTCGAGGGCTACACCTTC. The chain has TRBV2 and TRBJ1-2, with D unclear. CDR3 length: 17 amino acids. V lost 0 bases and J lost 8, with 22 bases in between. Germline lookup yields CDR1 SNHLY and CDR2 FYNNEI.

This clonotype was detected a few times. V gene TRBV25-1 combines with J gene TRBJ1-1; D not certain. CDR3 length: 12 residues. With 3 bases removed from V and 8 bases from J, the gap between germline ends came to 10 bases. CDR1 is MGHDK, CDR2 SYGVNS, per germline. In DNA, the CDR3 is TGTGCCAGCAGTGACGGCCTATTCGAAGCTTTCTTT. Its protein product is CASSDGLFEAFF.

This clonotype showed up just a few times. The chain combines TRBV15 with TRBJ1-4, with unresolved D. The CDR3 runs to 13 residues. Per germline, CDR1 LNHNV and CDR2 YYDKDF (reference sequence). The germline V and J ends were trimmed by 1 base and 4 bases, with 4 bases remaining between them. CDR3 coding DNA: TGTGCCACCAGCAGAGGGTATAATGAAAAACTGTTTTTT. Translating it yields CATSRGYNEKLFF.

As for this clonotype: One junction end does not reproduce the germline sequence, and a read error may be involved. The CDR3 region is CTSSIGDGPYEQFF. DNA of the CDR3: TGTACCAGTAGTATCGGGGACGGGCCCTATGAGCAGTTCTTC. The chain is built from TRBV19 and TRBJ2-1, with D perhaps matching TRBD1 or TRBD2 (5 bases each). The germline V gene encodes CDR1 LNHDA and CDR2 SQIVND (reference sequence). This CDR3 is built from 14 residues. Full variable domain (missing parts from reference TRBV19 and TRBJ2-1): DGGITQSPKYLFRKEGQNVTLSCEQNLNHDAMYWYRQDPGQGLRLIYYSQIVNDFQKGDIAEGYSVSREKKESFPLTVTSAQKNPTAFYLCTSSIGDGPYEQFFGPGTRLTVL.

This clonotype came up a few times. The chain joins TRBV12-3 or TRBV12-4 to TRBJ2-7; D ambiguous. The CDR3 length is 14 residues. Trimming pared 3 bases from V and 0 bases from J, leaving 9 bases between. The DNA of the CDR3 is TGTGCCAGCAGTTTTTTTGCCAACTCCTACGAGCAGTACTTC. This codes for CASSFFANSYEQYF.

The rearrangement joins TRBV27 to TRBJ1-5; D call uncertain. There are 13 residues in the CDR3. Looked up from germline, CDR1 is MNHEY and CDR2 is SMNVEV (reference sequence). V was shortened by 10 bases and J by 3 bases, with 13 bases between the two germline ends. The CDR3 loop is CATRRLSNQPQHF. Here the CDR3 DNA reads TGTGCCACCAGGAGACTGTCCAATCAGCCCCAGCATTTT.

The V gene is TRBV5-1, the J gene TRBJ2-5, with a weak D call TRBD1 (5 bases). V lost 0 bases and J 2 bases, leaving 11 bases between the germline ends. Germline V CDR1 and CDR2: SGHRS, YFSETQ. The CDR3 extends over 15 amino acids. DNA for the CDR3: TGCGCCAGCAGCTTGGGGGCAGGGCGGCAAGAGACCCAGTACTTC. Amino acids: CASSLGAGRQETQYF.

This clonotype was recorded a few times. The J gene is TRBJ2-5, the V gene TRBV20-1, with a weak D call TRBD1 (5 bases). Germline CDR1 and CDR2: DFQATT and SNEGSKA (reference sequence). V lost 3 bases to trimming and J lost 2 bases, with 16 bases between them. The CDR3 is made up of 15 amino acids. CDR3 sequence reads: CSARPRRTWQETQYF. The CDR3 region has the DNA TGCAGTGCTAGGCCGCGCCGGACATGGCAAGAGACCCAGTACTTC.

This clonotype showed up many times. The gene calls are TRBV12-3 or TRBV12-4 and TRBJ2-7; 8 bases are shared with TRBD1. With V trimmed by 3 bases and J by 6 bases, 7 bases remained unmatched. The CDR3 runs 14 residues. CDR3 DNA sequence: TGTGCCAGCAGTTTCCCGAGACAGGGGCGCGAGCAGTACTTC. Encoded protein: CASSFPRQGREQYF.

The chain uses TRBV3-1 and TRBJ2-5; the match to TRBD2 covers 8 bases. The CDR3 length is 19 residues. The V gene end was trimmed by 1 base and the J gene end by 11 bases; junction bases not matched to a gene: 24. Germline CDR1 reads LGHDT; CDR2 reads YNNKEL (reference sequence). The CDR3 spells CASSQAGTSIYGWWPEQYF. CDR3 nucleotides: TGTGCCAGCAGCCAAGCCGGGACTAGTATTTATGGGTGGTGGCCTGAGCAGTACTTC.

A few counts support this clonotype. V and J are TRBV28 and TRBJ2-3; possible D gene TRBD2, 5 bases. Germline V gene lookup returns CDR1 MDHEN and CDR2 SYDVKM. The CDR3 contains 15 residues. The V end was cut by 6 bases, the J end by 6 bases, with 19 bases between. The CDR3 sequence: CASSHPALAEDTQYF. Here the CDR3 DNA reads TGTGCCAGCAGCCACCCCGCTCTAGCCGAGGATACGCAGTATTTT.

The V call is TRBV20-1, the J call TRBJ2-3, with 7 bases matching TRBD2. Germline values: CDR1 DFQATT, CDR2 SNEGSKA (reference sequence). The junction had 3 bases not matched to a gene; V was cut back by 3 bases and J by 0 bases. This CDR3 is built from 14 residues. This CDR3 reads CSASGGSSTDTQYF. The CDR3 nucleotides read TGCAGTGCTAGCGGCGGGAGTAGCACAGATACGCAGTATTTT.

CDR3 region: CASSKEKDVAGQANNEQFF. The CDR3 DNA reads TGTGCCAGCAGCAAAGAAAAAGACGTAGCGGGCCAGGCCAACAATGAGCAGTTCTTC. This chain connects TRBV21-1 to TRBJ2-1; the table's D call, TRBD2, was not checked against the DNA. TRBV21-1 is listed as a pseudogene. The CDR3 sequence is 19 residues long.

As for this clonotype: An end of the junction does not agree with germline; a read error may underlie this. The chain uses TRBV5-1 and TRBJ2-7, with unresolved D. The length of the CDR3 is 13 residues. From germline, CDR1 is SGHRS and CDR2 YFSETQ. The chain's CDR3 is CASSLGTSCEQYF. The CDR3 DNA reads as TGCGCCAGCAGCTTGGGGACCTCCTGCGAGCAGTACTTC.

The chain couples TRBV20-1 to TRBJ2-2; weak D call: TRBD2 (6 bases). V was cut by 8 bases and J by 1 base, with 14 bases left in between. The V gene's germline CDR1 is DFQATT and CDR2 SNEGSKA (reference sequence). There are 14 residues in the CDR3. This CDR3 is CSRPGRENTGELFF. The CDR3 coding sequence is TGCAGTCGCCCGGGGCGGGAGAACACCGGGGAGCTGTTTTTT.

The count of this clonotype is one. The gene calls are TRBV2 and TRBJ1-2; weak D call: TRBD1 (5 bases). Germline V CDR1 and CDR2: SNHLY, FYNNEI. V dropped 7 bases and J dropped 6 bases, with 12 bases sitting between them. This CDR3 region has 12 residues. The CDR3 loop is CASNEWGNGYTF. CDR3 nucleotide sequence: TGTGCCAGCAACGAATGGGGGAATGGCTACACCTTC.

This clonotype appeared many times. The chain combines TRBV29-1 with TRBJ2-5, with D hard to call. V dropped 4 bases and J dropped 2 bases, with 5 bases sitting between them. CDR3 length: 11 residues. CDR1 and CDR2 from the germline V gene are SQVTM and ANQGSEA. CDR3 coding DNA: TGCAGCGTTGCCAGACAAGAGACCCAGTACTTC. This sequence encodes CSVARQETQYF.

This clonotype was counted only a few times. CDR3 sequence reads: CASGLFVQEGIYGYTF. DNA of the CDR3: TGTGCTAGTGGTTTGTTTGTGCAGGAGGGGATCTATGGCTACACCTTC. The chain uses TRBV12-5 and TRBJ1-2; D is perhaps TRBD1 (5 bases). In germline, CDR1 is LGHNT, CDR2 FRNRAP. The V and J ends lost 2 bases and 4 bases respectively, with 17 bases between them. CDR3 size: 16 residues.

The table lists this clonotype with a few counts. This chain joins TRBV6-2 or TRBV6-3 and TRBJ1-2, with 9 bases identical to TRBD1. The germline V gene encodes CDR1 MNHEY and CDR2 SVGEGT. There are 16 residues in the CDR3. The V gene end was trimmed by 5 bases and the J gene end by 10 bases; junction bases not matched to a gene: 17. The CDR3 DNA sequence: TGTGCCAGCAGTGACCGGACAGGGGCCCTCCGAGTTAACTACACCTTC. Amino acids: CASSDRTGALRVNYTF.

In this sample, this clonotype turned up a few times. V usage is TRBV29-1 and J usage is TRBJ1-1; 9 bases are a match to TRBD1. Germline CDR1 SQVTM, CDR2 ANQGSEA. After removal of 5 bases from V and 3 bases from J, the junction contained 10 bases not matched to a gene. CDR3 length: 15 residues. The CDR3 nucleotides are TGCAGCGTTCGATCACGGACAGGGGTGGACACTGAAGCTTTCTTT. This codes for CSVRSRTGVDTEAFF.

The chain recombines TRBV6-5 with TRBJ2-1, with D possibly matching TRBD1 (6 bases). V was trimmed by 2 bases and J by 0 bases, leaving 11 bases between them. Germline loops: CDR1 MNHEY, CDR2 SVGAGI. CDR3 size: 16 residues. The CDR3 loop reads CASSYPGQSSYNEQFF. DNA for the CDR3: TGTGCCAGCAGTTACCCTGGACAGAGCTCCTACAATGAGCAGTTCTTC.

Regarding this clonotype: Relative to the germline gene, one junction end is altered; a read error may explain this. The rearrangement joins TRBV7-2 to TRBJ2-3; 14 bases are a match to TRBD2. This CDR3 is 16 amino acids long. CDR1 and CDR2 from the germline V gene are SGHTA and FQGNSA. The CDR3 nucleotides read TGTGTCAGCAGCTTAAGACTAGCGGGAGGGTCGGATACGCAGTATTTT. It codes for CVSSLRLAGGSDTQYF.